A selection of T cell receptor beta chains follows, all from one sample in a study of T cells in Graves' hyperthyroidism and ophthalmopathy. In TCRdb, the multiplex PCR reads were re-called with MiXCR into one record per CDR3 protein. The sample includes about 700,000 distinct CDR3 sequences, over 40% of them seen just once. Sequencing used peripheral blood or thyroid tissue (not recorded which). The receptors originated from an adult man with Graves' disease, either hyperthyroidism or ophthalmopathy (not recorded which). CDR3s include the opening cysteine and the closing phenylalanine or tryptophan. Fields, in order: CDR3 length, D gene, V gene, J gene, clone size, CDR3 protein, CDR3 DNA. D genes are given only for firm matches. Expanded clones get a size class; other rows say once, few or many, or leave the size out.

>14|TRBD2|TRBV20-1|TRBJ2-3|.
CSATQAGREDTQYF
TGCAGTGCCACCCAAGCGGGGCGGGAAGATACGCAGTATTTT
>14|TRBD2|TRBV7-9|TRBJ2-7|many
CASSSGGHSYEQYF
TGTGCCAGCAGTAGCGGGGGGCATTCCTACGAGCAGTACTTC
>16|TRBD1|TRBV25-1|TRBJ1-2|.
CARDSVGTGVDYGYTF
TGTGCTAGAGATAGTGTAGGAACAGGGGTCGACTATGGCTACACCTTC
>14|.|TRBV5-4|TRBJ2-2|.
CASRSGQSTGELFF
TGTGCCAGCAGATCTGGACAGTCGACCGGGGAGCTGTTTTTT
>12|.|TRBV27|TRBJ1-3|.
CASGTTGNTIYF
TGTGCCAGTGGGACGACTGGAAACACCATATATTTT
>12|.|TRBV7-2|TRBJ1-6|few
CASSFSEGPLHF
TGTGCCAGCAGTTTTAGTGAAGGACCCCTCCACTTT
>11|.|TRBV6-6|TRBJ2-7|.
CASRKVDKQYF
TGTGCCAGCAGGAAGGTTGATAAGCAGTACTTC
>13|.|TRBV29-1|TRBJ1-3|many
CSVDGSSGNTIYF
TGCAGCGTTGACGGCAGCTCTGGAAACACCATATATTTT
>14|.|TRBV20-1|TRBJ2-5|.
CSASRLEPKETQYF
TGCAGTGCTAGCCGGCTAGAGCCCAAAGAGACCCAGTACTTC
>14|.|TRBV24-1|TRBJ1-3|.
CATSGSGTKNTIYF
TGTGCCACCAGTGGCTCCGGGACAAAGAACACCATATATTTT
>11|TRBD1|TRBV9|TRBJ1-1|.
CASSNYRGSFF
TGTGCCAGCAGCAACTACAGGGGGTCTTTCTTT